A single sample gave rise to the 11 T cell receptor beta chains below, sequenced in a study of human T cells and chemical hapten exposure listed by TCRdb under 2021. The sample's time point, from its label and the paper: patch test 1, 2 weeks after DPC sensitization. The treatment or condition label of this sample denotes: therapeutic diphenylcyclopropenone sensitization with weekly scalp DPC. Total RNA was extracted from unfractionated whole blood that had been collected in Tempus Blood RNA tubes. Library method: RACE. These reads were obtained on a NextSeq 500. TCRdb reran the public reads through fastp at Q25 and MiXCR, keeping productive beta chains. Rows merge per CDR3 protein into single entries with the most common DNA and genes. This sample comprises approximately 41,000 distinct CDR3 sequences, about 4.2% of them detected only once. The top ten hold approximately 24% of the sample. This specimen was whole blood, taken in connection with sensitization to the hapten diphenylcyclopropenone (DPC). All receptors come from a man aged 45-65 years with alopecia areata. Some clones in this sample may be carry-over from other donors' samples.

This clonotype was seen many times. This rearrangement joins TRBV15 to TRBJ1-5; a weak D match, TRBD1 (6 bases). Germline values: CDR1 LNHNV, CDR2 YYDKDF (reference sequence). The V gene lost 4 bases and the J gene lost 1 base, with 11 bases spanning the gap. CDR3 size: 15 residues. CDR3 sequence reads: CATSTGTLSNQPQHF. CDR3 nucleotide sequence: TGTGCCACCAGCACCGGGACATTGAGCAATCAGCCCCAGCATTTT.

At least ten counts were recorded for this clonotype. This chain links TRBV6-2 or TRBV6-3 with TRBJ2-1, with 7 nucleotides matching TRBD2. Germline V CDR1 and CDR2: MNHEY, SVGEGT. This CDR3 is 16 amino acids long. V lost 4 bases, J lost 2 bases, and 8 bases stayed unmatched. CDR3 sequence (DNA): TGTGCCAGCAGTTCCCAGAGCGGGATGCCCTACAATGAGCAGTTCTTC. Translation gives CASSSQSGMPYNEQFF.

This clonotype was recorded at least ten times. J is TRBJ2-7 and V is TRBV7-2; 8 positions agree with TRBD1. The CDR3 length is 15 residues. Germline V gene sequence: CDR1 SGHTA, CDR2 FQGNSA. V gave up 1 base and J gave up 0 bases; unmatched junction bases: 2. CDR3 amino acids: CASSLVQGGSYEQYF. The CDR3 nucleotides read TGTGCCAGCAGCTTAGTACAGGGGGGCTCCTACGAGCAGTACTTC.

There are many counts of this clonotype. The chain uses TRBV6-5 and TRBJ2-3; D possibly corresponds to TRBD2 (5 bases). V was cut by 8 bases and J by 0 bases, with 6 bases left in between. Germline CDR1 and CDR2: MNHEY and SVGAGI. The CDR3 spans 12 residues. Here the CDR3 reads CASRTSTDTQYF. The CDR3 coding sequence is TGTGCCAGCCGGACTAGCACAGATACGCAGTATTTT.

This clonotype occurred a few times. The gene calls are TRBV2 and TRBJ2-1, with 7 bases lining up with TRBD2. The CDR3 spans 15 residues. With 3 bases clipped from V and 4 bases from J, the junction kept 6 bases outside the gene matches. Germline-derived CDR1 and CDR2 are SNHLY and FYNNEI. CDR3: CASSDETSTYNEQFF. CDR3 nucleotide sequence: TGTGCCAGCAGTGATGAGACTAGCACTTACAATGAGCAGTTCTTC. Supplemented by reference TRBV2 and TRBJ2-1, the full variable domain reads EPEVTQTPSHQVTQMGQEVILRCVPISNHLYFYWYRQILGQKVEFLVSFYNNEISEKSEIFDDQFSVERPDGSNFTLKIRSTKLEDSAMYFCASSDETSTYNEQFFGPGTRLTVL.

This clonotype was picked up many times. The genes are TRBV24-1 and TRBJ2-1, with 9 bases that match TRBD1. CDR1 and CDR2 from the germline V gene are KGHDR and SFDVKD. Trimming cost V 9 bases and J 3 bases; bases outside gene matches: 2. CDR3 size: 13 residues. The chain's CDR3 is CATWGQGYNEQFF. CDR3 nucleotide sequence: TGTGCCACCTGGGGACAGGGCTACAATGAGCAGTTCTTC.

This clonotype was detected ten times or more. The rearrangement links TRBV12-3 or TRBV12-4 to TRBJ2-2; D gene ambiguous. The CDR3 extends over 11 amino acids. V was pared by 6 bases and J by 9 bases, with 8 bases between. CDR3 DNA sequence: TGTGCCAGCAGATCCATGAGGGAGCTGTTTTTT. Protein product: CASRSMRELFF.

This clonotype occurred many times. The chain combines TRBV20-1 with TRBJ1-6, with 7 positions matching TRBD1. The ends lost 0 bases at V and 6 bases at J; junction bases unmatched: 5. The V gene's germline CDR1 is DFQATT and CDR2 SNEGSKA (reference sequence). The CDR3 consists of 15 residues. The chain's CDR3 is CSARDPGGGNSPLHF. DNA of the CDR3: TGCAGTGCTAGAGATCCAGGGGGAGGTAATTCACCCCTCCACTTT.

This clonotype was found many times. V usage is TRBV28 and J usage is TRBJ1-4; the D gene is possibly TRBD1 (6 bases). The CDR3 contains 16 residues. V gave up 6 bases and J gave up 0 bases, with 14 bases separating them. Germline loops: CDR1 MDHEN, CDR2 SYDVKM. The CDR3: CASSAWDISTNEKLFF. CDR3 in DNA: TGTGCCAGCAGCGCTTGGGACATCTCAACTAATGAAAAACTGTTTTTT.

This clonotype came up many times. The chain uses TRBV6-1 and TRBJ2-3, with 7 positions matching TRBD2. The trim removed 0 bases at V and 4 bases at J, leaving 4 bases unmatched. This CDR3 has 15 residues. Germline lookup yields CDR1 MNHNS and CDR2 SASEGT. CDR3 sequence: CASSEAGGPADTQYF. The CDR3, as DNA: TGTGCCAGCAGTGAAGCGGGAGGGCCCGCAGATACGCAGTATTTT.

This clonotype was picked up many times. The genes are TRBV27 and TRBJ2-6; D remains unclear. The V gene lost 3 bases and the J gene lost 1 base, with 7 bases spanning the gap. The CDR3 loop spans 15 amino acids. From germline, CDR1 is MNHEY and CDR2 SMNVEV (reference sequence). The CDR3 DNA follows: TGTGCCAGCAGTTTGTCGAGATCTGGGGCCAACGTCCTGACTTTC. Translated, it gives CASSLSRSGANVLTF.